This is a list of T cell receptor beta chains from one sample in a study of early T cells in non-severe SARS-CoV-2 infection. TCRdb used MiXCR to reprocess the 5' RACE reads, holding one entry per CDR3 protein. The table shows about 60,000 distinct CDR3 sequences, with approximately 9.1% occurring only once. The source material was whole blood. The source is an adult who was a healthcare worker with PCR-confirmed SARS-CoV-2 infection or an uninfected control (not recorded which). Both conserved end residues are trimmed from each CDR3. The order of the fields is CDR3 length, V gene, D gene, J gene, CDR3 protein. A D gene is named only where the DNA matches it firmly.

length: 11
V: TRBV7-2
D: NA
J: TRBJ1-2
CDR3: ASTSITGSGYT

length: 13
V: TRBV7-6
D: NA
J: TRBJ2-2
CDR3: ASSPRLANTGELF

length: 13
V: TRBV5-1
D: NA
J: TRBJ1-1
CDR3: ASSPEGRGRGEAF

length: 11
V: TRBV28
D: TRBD2
J: TRBJ2-7
CDR3: ASSSGGKYEQY

length: 9
V: TRBV30
D: TRBD1
J: TRBJ2-4
CDR3: AFGDSDIQY

length: 13
V: TRBV3-1
D: TRBD2
J: TRBJ2-1
CDR3: ASSLTSGANNEQF

length: 14
V: TRBV2
D: TRBD2
J: TRBJ2-3
CDR3: ASSEVLAGYTDTQY

length: 12
V: TRBV7-3
D: NA
J: TRBJ2-7
CDR3: ASSPTAGLSEQY

length: 11
V: TRBV18
D: NA
J: TRBJ2-2
CDR3: ASSPVDTGELF

length: 14
V: TRBV4-3
D: NA
J: TRBJ1-2
CDR3: ASSQDITDFNYGYT

length: 13
V: TRBV7-3
D: TRBD2
J: TRBJ2-1
CDR3: ASSLLSGGPNEQF

length: 11
V: TRBV30
D: NA
J: TRBJ1-5
CDR3: AWSGELNQPQH

length: 12
V: TRBV7-9
D: TRBD1
J: TRBJ2-1
CDR3: ASSFGQASDEQF

length: 14
V: TRBV4-1
D: TRBD2
J: TRBJ2-7
CDR3: ATPGLAGENAYEQY

length: 14
V: TRBV6-6
D: TRBD1
J: TRBJ2-7
CDR3: ASSYSGQGVVYEQY

length: 18
V: TRBV12-3/TRBV12-4
D: TRBD1
J: TRBJ1-6
CDR3: ASSLFPGQGPSSYNSPLH

length: 12
V: TRBV7-2
D: NA
J: TRBJ2-5
CDR3: ASSLDRNGETQY

length: 14
V: TRBV20-1
D: TRBD2
J: TRBJ2-2
CDR3: SARDILAGNTGELF

length: 12
V: TRBV12-3/TRBV12-4
D: TRBD1
J: TRBJ2-7
CDR3: ASSLGQGDYEQY

length: 12
V: TRBV3-1
D: TRBD1
J: TRBJ2-5
CDR3: ASSRGQVGKTQY

length: 13
V: TRBV6-5
D: TRBD2
J: TRBJ2-7
CDR3: ASSTGLAEIYEQY

length: 13
V: TRBV10-3
D: NA
J: TRBJ2-1
CDR3: AISESGKLLDEQF

length: 11
V: TRBV9
D: TRBD2
J: TRBJ2-2
CDR3: ASSSRESGELF

length: 11
V: TRBV7-6
D: NA
J: TRBJ2-3
CDR3: ASSWRATDTQY

length: 13
V: TRBV4-1
D: NA
J: TRBJ2-7
CDR3: ASSQVAREGYEQY

length: 12
V: TRBV12-5
D: NA
J: TRBJ2-3
CDR3: ASGSGLSTDTQY

length: 11
V: TRBV4-3
D: NA
J: TRBJ2-5
CDR3: ASSQEGTETQY

length: 12
V: TRBV7-3
D: TRBD2
J: TRBJ2-3
CDR3: ASSSGLVGDTQY

length: 12
V: TRBV5-1
D: NA
J: TRBJ2-3
CDR3: ASSSGEPADTQY

length: 12
V: TRBV12-3/TRBV12-4
D: NA
J: TRBJ2-7
CDR3: ASSRDGGIYEQY

length: 12
V: TRBV5-4
D: TRBD2
J: TRBJ2-5
CDR3: ASSLAGGGETQY

length: 15
V: TRBV7-3
D: TRBD2
J: TRBJ2-3
CDR3: ASSLTWGSGRTDTQY

length: 14
V: TRBV7-2
D: TRBD2
J: TRBJ2-5
CDR3: ASSLGIAGGPETQY

length: 14
V: TRBV7-9
D: TRBD2
J: TRBJ2-2
CDR3: ASSLTSGTNTGELF

length: 13
V: TRBV28
D: NA
J: TRBJ2-7
CDR3: ASSGGGWVSYEQY

length: 12
V: TRBV10-3
D: NA
J: TRBJ2-3
CDR3: AIRGVEHTDTQY

length: 12
V: TRBV18
D: NA
J: TRBJ2-7
CDR3: ASSPMQGGYEQY

length: 14
V: TRBV5-5
D: NA
J: TRBJ2-1
CDR3: ASSFGGSALYNEQF

length: 13
V: TRBV28
D: TRBD2
J: TRBJ2-7
CDR3: ASSLDPSGSYEQY

length: 13
V: TRBV25-1
D: NA
J: TRBJ2-2
CDR3: ASSVWELNTGELF

length: 13
V: TRBV27
D: TRBD1
J: TRBJ2-7
CDR3: ASQRSDRGFYEQY

length: 13
V: TRBV7-3
D: TRBD2
J: TRBJ2-5
CDR3: ASSPVGGRMETQY

length: 11
V: TRBV29-1
D: NA
J: TRBJ2-2
CDR3: SVGDTPAGELF

length: 13
V: TRBV2
D: TRBD2
J: TRBJ2-1
CDR3: ASRMEASGYNEQF

length: 10
V: TRBV12-3/TRBV12-4
D: NA
J: TRBJ1-3
CDR3: ASRSSENTIY

length: 11
V: TRBV19
D: TRBD1
J: TRBJ1-5
CDR3: ASTPRGHQPQH

length: 12
V: TRBV7-9
D: TRBD2
J: TRBJ2-1
CDR3: ATDRTSIHNEQF

length: 15
V: TRBV6-2/TRBV6-3
D: TRBD2
J: TRBJ2-3
CDR3: ASRSRDYLQGTDTQY

length: 13
V: TRBV7-9
D: NA
J: TRBJ1-1
CDR3: ASSPGRQMNTEAF

length: 13
V: TRBV11-2
D: TRBD1
J: TRBJ2-3
CDR3: ASSTDRGMADTQY

length: 13
V: TRBV5-4
D: NA
J: TRBJ2-1
CDR3: ASTRGLVHDNEQF

length: 9
V: TRBV7-6
D: NA
J: TRBJ1-6
CDR3: ASSSSRTLH

length: 13
V: TRBV27
D: TRBD2
J: TRBJ2-1
CDR3: ASSLGAGGRTEQF

length: 12
V: TRBV5-1
D: NA
J: TRBJ1-1
CDR3: ASSSRLGNTEAF

length: 11
V: TRBV2
D: NA
J: TRBJ2-1
CDR3: ASKGDYRDEQF

length: 12
V: TRBV10-3
D: NA
J: TRBJ1-1
CDR3: AISESTKRTEAF

length: 13
V: TRBV6-4
D: NA
J: TRBJ1-1
CDR3: ASSPTGGSETEAF

length: 13
V: TRBV2
D: NA
J: TRBJ2-7
CDR3: ASKIGGTDPYEQY

length: 16
V: TRBV5-1
D: TRBD1
J: TRBJ2-3
CDR3: ASSLGLPGTGYTDTQY

length: 12
V: TRBV11-3
D: NA
J: TRBJ2-5
CDR3: ASSLATDQETQY